Listed here are 8 T cell receptor beta chains from one sample, sequenced in a study of cytomegalovirus exposure and HLA in healthy donors (dated by TCRdb to about 2017). The library was obtained by the immunoSEQ multiplex PCR assay. For the multiplex PCR, a mixture combining 60 forward primers for TCR Vbeta segments and 13 reverse primers for TCR Jbeta segments was used. TCRdb's version of the immuneACCESS table is confined to in-frame rearrangements and falls short of the full clone set. An unresolved V gene accounts for under half of the shortfall where checked; the remainder is of unknown origin. Across this sample there are about 210,000 clones, with around 86% seen only once. Jointly, the top ten make up roughly 10% of the sample. The sequencing sample was made of PBMCs. Source of these receptors: a woman aged 50 to 60 in good health and CMV-seropositive.

For the CDR3, the DNA is TGCGCCAGCAGCGCCGGGACAGGCAATTCACCCCTCCACTTT. Translated: CASSAGTGNSPLHF. This chain links TRBV5-1 with TRBJ1-6; 8 bases agree with TRBD1. CDR3 size: 14 residues. Germline CDR1 reads SGHRS; CDR2 reads YFSETQ. V dropped 4 bases and J dropped 7; count of bases not matched to a gene: 4. Filled out from reference TRBV5-1 and TRBJ1-6, the complete variable domain reads KAGVTQTPRYLIKTRGQQVTLSCSPISGHRSVSWYQQTPGQGLQFLFEYFSETQRNKGNFPGRFSGRQFSNSRSEMNVSTLELGDSALYLCASSAGTGNSPLHFGNGTRLTVT.

This clone was counted a single time. This chain joins TRBV4-1 and TRBJ1-5; 9 bases are shared with TRBD1. Trimming at V came to 1 base and at J to 3 bases, leaving 7 bases not matched to a gene. CDR1 is MGHRA, CDR2 YSYEKL, per germline. The CDR3 loop spans 17 amino acids. CDR3 in DNA: TGCGCCAGCAGCCAAGTCTTTGGGACAGGGAACAATCAGCCCCAGCATTTT. Protein sequence: CASSQVFGTGNNQPQHF.

The chain carries TRBV6-5 and TRBJ1-2; perhaps TRBD1 as D (5 bases). Trimming stripped 0 bases from V and 6 bases from J, with 8 bases between. This CDR3 contains 13 residues. Germline V gene lookup returns CDR1 MNHEY and CDR2 SVGAGI. Here the CDR3 DNA reads TGTGCCAGCAGTTACTCTGGGGGGGATGGCTACACCTTC. This encodes CASSYSGGDGYTF.

The sample holds a few counts of this clone. A junction boundary mismatches the germline segment, possibly from a read error. This chain connects TRBV27 to TRBJ1-2; D remains ambiguous. The CDR3 covers 16 residues. Germline lookup yields CDR1 MNHEY and CDR2 SMNVEV (reference sequence). For the CDR3, the DNA is TGTGCCAGCAGTTTAATGGACTGGCAGACCGGTTATGGTTTGATCTTC. This codes for CASSLMDWQTGYGLIF.

About this clone: At the DNA level, this CDR3 is encoded by other sequences in the same sample as well. This chain links TRBV28 with TRBJ2-6, with D tentatively TRBD1 (5 bases). Germline V CDR1 and CDR2: MDHEN, SYDVKM. The V end lost 11 bases, the J end lost 0 bases, and 14 bases lay between the germline ends. The CDR3 spans 15 residues. The CDR3 reads CAASTEASGANVLTF. The CDR3 nucleotides are TGTGCCGCGTCGACAGAAGCCTCTGGGGCCAACGTCCTGACTTTC.

The gene calls are TRBV2 and TRBJ1-1, with 8 bases lining up with TRBD1. V shed 3 bases and J 7 bases; nucleotides not matched to a gene: 7. The CDR3 extends over 14 amino acids. Germline loops: CDR1 SNHLY, CDR2 FYNNEI. Written as DNA, the CDR3 is TGTGCCAGCAGTGAGGGCAGGGGGCTAAATGAAGCTTTCTTT. Encoded protein: CASSEGRGLNEAFF.

This sequence joins TRBV7-6 and TRBJ2-5; 14 bases line up with TRBD2. CDR3 length: 18 residues. Germline V gene lookup returns CDR1 SGHVS and CDR2 FNYEAQ. With 4 bases clipped from V and 2 bases from J, the junction kept 9 bases outside the gene matches. The CDR3 DNA follows: TGTGCCAGCAGCTCCGAGACCCGACTAGCGGGGGGGCAAGAGACCCAGTACTTC. Translation: CASSSETRLAGGQETQYF.

This chain links TRBV5-4 with TRBJ2-1; weak D call: TRBD2 (6 bases). The germline V gene has CDR1 SGHNT and CDR2 YYREEE (reference sequence). Trimming removed 4 bases from V and 5 bases from J, with 10 bases in between. This CDR3 spans 13 amino acids. CDR3: CASSPPGDNEQFF. The CDR3 DNA is TGTGCCAGCAGCCCACCGGGGGACAATGAGCAGTTCTTC. The entire variable domain, with the rest obtained from reference TRBV5-4 and TRBJ2-1, is as follows: ETGVTQSPTHLIKTRGQQVTLRCSSQSGHNTVSWYQQALGQGPQFIFQYYREEENGRGNFPPRFSGLQFPNYSSELNVNALELDDSALYLCASSPPGDNEQFFGPGTRLTVL.